These T cell receptor beta chains were read from a single sample in a study of patients and donors after allogeneic stem cell transplantation. TCRdb used MiXCR to reprocess the RT-PCR reads, holding one entry per CDR3 protein. The data hold 150,000 to 250,000 distinct CDR3 sequences, with 40% to 45% observed a single time. The sequenced sample consisted of blood, either unsorted or a sorted T cell fraction (not recorded which). The receptors were gathered from a human donor who was either an allogeneic HSCT recipient or a stem cell or donor lymphocyte infusion donor (not recorded which). It is not recorded whose cells these are; they may come from a transplant donor. CDR3s include the opening cysteine and the closing phenylalanine or tryptophan. Each record gives: D gene, clone size, J gene, V gene, CDR3 protein, CDR3 DNA. D genes are given only for firm matches. Size values are once, few and many counts, or a class for expanded clones, and some rows have none.

TRBD1,NA,TRBJ1-1,TRBV6-6,CASSLQGEWAEAFF,TGTGCCAGCAGTCTCCAGGGGGAATGGGCTGAAGCTTTCTTT
NA,NA,TRBJ1-3,TRBV7-2,CASSDQDFSGNTIYF,TGTGCCAGCAGCGATCAGGATTTCTCTGGAAACACCATATATTTT
NA,few,TRBJ2-2,TRBV7-2,CASSLVAVPNTGELFF,TGTGCCAGCAGCTTAGTTGCAGTCCCGAACACCGGGGAGCTGTTTTTT
NA,few,TRBJ1-2,TRBV7-9,CASSVSSPALWGYTF,TGTGCCAGCAGCGTCTCGTCCCCGGCCCTATGGGGCTACACCTTC
NA,few,TRBJ1-2,TRBV12-3/TRBV12-4,CASSLVATAYGYTF,TGTGCCAGCAGTTTAGTTGCTACAGCCTATGGCTACACCTTC
NA,few,TRBJ1-1,TRBV7-9,CSATGIMNTEAFF,TGTTCCGCCACAGGGATCATGAACACTGAAGCTTTCTTT
NA,NA,TRBJ2-2,TRBV25-1,CASSARGRGSTGELFF,TGTGCCAGCAGTGCGCGCGGCAGGGGATCAACCGGGGAGCTGTTTTTT
TRBD1,few,TRBJ2-1,TRBV29-1,CSVEAVGQVINEQFF,TGCAGCGTTGAAGCCGTGGGACAGGTAATCAATGAGCAGTTCTTC
NA,few,TRBJ1-6,TRBV7-8,CASSYARQEPYNSPLHF,TGTGCCAGCAGCTACGCGAGACAGGAGCCATATAATTCACCCCTCCACTTT
NA,few,TRBJ1-1,TRBV4-1,CASSQDGHTEAFF,TGCGCCAGCAGCCAAGACGGGCACACTGAAGCTTTCTTT
NA,NA,TRBJ2-7,TRBV12-3/TRBV12-4,CASSPGRPGEQYF,TGTGCCAGCAGTCCGGGCCGGCCCGGCGAGCAGTACTTC
TRBD2,few,TRBJ2-3,TRBV28,CASSVLAGGRRSQYF,TGTGCCAGCAGTGTACTAGCGGGAGGGCGGAGGTCGCAGTATTTT